Below, one T cell receptor (beta chain) is given with its context. Antigen unknown. The sample holds other DNA sequences that translate to the same CDR3. Method: immunoSEQ multiplex PCR; TCRdb's copy keeps in-frame clones and lacks some. The table lists fewer than 1.8 million clones, around 98.5% of them singletons, with around 0.38% in the top ten. CDR3 length: 15 amino acids. The germline gives CDR1 SGHRS, CDR2 YFSETQ. The J segment lost 4 bases and the V segment lost 2 bases, leaving 2 bases of the junction unmatched. A CD45RA+ naive subset and a CD45RA-negative memory subset were split from CD4+ cells. This sample was included in a study of shared clonotypes between healthy human individuals. Broader study findings: It was observed that about 5% of naive CD4 clonotypes were shared across a few donors. Among donors, clonotype sharing was expected to be affected by sequencing depth.

The chain combines TRBV5-1 with TRBJ2-1; 11 nucleotides agree with TRBD2. Specimen: naive CD4+ T cells sorted from blood. Regarding subset: CD45RA+ positively selected. The receptor was derived from a man younger than 45 in good health. The CDR3 spells CASSLGLAGYNEQFF. CDR3 nucleotide sequence: TGCGCCAGCAGCTTAGGACTAGCGGGTTACAATGAGCAGTTCTTC.